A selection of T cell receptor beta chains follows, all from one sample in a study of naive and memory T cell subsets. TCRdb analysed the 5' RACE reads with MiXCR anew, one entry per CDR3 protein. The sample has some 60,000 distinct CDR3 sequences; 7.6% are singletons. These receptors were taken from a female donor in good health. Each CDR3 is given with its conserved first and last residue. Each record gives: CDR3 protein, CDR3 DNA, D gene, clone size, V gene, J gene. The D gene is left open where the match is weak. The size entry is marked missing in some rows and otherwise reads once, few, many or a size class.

CDR3aa: CASSSVEDRGNSPLHF; CDR3nt: TGTGCCAGCAGCTCAGTTGAGGACAGGGGTAATTCACCCCTCCACTTT; d_gene: TRBD1; abundance: many; v_gene: TRBV7-2; j_gene: TRBJ1-6
CDR3aa: CASSPTLRGQETQYF; CDR3nt: TGTGCCAGCTCCCCAACCCTGCGGGGGCAAGAGACCCAGTACTTC; d_gene: TRBD2; abundance: few; v_gene: TRBV18; j_gene: TRBJ2-5
CDR3aa: CASSQGTPGLANVLTF; CDR3nt: TGTGCCAGCAGCCAAGGGACTCCCGGTCTGGCCAACGTCCTGACTTTC; d_gene: .; abundance: many; v_gene: TRBV3-1; j_gene: TRBJ2-6
CDR3aa: CASSFFGNTIYF; CDR3nt: TGTGCCAGCAGTTTCTTCGGAAACACCATATATTTT; d_gene: .; abundance: many; v_gene: TRBV28; j_gene: TRBJ1-3
CDR3aa: CASSSRRDRGGVYEQYF; CDR3nt: TGTGCCAGCAGCTCTCGCCGGGACAGAGGGGGGGTCTACGAGCAGTACTTC; d_gene: .; abundance: many; v_gene: TRBV7-9; j_gene: TRBJ2-7
CDR3aa: CASSPPGVDEQFF; CDR3nt: TGTGCCAGCTCACCACCGGGCGTCGATGAGCAGTTCTTC; d_gene: .; abundance: many; v_gene: TRBV18; j_gene: TRBJ2-1
CDR3aa: CASSLDRGQPQHF; CDR3nt: TGTGCCAGCAGTTTGGACCGAGGTCAGCCCCAGCATTTT; d_gene: .; abundance: many; v_gene: TRBV12-3/TRBV12-4; j_gene: TRBJ1-5
CDR3aa: CASSSLRGRATNEKLFF; CDR3nt: TGTGCCAGCAGTAGTCTCCGGGGACGAGCAACTAATGAAAAACTGTTTTTT; d_gene: .; abundance: many; v_gene: TRBV6-6; j_gene: TRBJ1-4
CDR3aa: CASSLSSGVEETQYF; CDR3nt: TGTGCCAGCAGCTTATCCTCAGGGGTAGAGGAAACCCAGTACTTC; d_gene: .; abundance: many; v_gene: TRBV7-2; j_gene: TRBJ2-5
CDR3aa: CASSFARTYEQYF; CDR3nt: TGTGCCAGCAGCTTCGCTAGAACCTACGAGCAGTACTTC; d_gene: .; abundance: few; v_gene: TRBV7-2; j_gene: TRBJ2-7
CDR3aa: CASSETGANIQYF; CDR3nt: TGTGCCAGCAGTGAGACAGGGGCGAACATTCAGTACTTC; d_gene: TRBD1; abundance: few; v_gene: TRBV2; j_gene: TRBJ2-4
CDR3aa: CSARAAGHGYTF; CDR3nt: TGCAGTGCTAGAGCTGCAGGGCATGGCTACACCTTC; d_gene: .; abundance: few; v_gene: TRBV20-1; j_gene: TRBJ1-2
CDR3aa: CASSIKGPAGELFF; CDR3nt: TGTGCCAGTAGTATTAAGGGACCGGCCGGGGAGCTGTTTTTT; d_gene: .; abundance: few; v_gene: TRBV19; j_gene: TRBJ2-2
CDR3aa: CASRLSTTTGELFF; CDR3nt: TGTGCCAGCAGACTATCTACAACCACCGGGGAGCTGTTTTTT; d_gene: .; abundance: .; v_gene: TRBV12-3/TRBV12-4; j_gene: TRBJ2-2
CDR3aa: CASSEVPPAVGDTQYF; CDR3nt: TGTGCCAGCAGTGAAGTTCCACCAGCGGTGGGGGATACGCAGTATTTT; d_gene: .; abundance: many; v_gene: TRBV2; j_gene: TRBJ2-3
CDR3aa: CATKDRGKDTQYF; CDR3nt: TGTGCCACCAAGGACAGGGGAAAAGATACGCAGTATTTT; d_gene: TRBD1; abundance: .; v_gene: TRBV12-3/TRBV12-4; j_gene: TRBJ2-3
CDR3aa: CATSARQGKEQYF; CDR3nt: TGTGCCACCAGTGCCCGACAGGGGAAAGAGCAGTACTTC; d_gene: TRBD1; abundance: .; v_gene: TRBV24-1; j_gene: TRBJ2-7
CDR3aa: CSAPPAGQRIAELFF; CDR3nt: TGCAGTGCTCCCCCGGCGGGCCAGAGGATTGCGGAGCTGTTTTTT; d_gene: .; abundance: many; v_gene: TRBV20-1; j_gene: TRBJ2-2
CDR3aa: CSAKNPAGSTDTQYF; CDR3nt: TGCAGTGCTAAGAATCCTGCAGGGAGCACAGATACGCAGTATTTT; d_gene: .; abundance: few; v_gene: TRBV20-1; j_gene: TRBJ2-3
CDR3aa: CASSFDRARENTEAFF; CDR3nt: TGTGCCAGCAGCTTCGACAGGGCAAGGGAGAACACTGAAGCTTTCTTT; d_gene: TRBD1; abundance: .; v_gene: TRBV5-4; j_gene: TRBJ1-1
CDR3aa: CASSPGQLDEQYF; CDR3nt: TGTGCCAGCAGCCCGGGGCAGTTGGACGAGCAGTACTTC; d_gene: .; abundance: .; v_gene: TRBV4-2; j_gene: TRBJ2-7
CDR3aa: CASSRPTVQETQYF; CDR3nt: TGTGCCAGCAGCCGACCGACAGTCCAAGAGACCCAGTACTTC; d_gene: .; abundance: many; v_gene: TRBV7-2; j_gene: TRBJ2-5
CDR3aa: CASSSPNTGELFF; CDR3nt: TGTGCCAGCAGTTCCCCCAACACCGGGGAGCTGTTTTTT; d_gene: .; abundance: .; v_gene: TRBV12-3/TRBV12-4; j_gene: TRBJ2-2
CDR3aa: CSARGGGYEQYF; CDR3nt: TGCAGTGCTAGGGGCGGGGGCTACGAGCAGTACTTC; d_gene: TRBD2; abundance: many; v_gene: TRBV20-1; j_gene: TRBJ2-7
CDR3aa: CSASPGLAIYEQYF; CDR3nt: TGCAGTGCCTCTCCGGGACTAGCCATATACGAGCAGTACTTC; d_gene: TRBD2; abundance: .; v_gene: TRBV20-1; j_gene: TRBJ2-7
CDR3aa: CSVEEQGNYGDTF; CDR3nt: TGCAGCGTTGAGGAACAGGGGAACTATGGCGACACCTTC; d_gene: TRBD1; abundance: .; v_gene: TRBV29-1; j_gene: TRBJ1-2
CDR3aa: CASRLTGGSYEQYF; CDR3nt: TGTGCCAGCAGACTCACAGGGGGCTCCTACGAGCAGTACTTC; d_gene: TRBD1; abundance: few; v_gene: TRBV12-3/TRBV12-4; j_gene: TRBJ2-7
CDR3aa: CASSEEGLLNQPQHF; CDR3nt: TGTGCCAGCAGTGAGGAAGGGCTCCTCAATCAGCCCCAGCATTTT; d_gene: .; abundance: many; v_gene: TRBV2; j_gene: TRBJ1-5
CDR3aa: CASSQGAGQGSGEQYF; CDR3nt: TGCGCCAGCAGCCAAGGGGCGGGACAGGGGTCGGGCGAGCAGTACTTC; d_gene: TRBD1; abundance: few; v_gene: TRBV4-3; j_gene: TRBJ2-7
CDR3aa: CASTRSGFSTDTQYF; CDR3nt: TGTGCCAGCACCCGCAGCGGGTTTAGCACAGATACGCAGTATTTT; d_gene: .; abundance: few; v_gene: TRBV7-2; j_gene: TRBJ2-3
CDR3aa: CASSTTPANEKLFF; CDR3nt: TGTGCCAGCTCGACTACACCGGCAAATGAAAAACTGTTTTTT; d_gene: .; abundance: many; v_gene: TRBV6-2/TRBV6-3; j_gene: TRBJ1-4
CDR3aa: CASSLQTGPYEQYF; CDR3nt: TGTGCCAGCAGCTTGCAAACAGGACCCTACGAGCAGTACTTC; d_gene: .; abundance: few; v_gene: TRBV5-4; j_gene: TRBJ2-7
CDR3aa: CASSPTIRASRPGEQFF; CDR3nt: TGTGCCAGCAGTCCCACCATTCGAGCTAGCCGACCCGGTGAGCAGTTCTTC; d_gene: .; abundance: many; v_gene: TRBV6-2/TRBV6-3; j_gene: TRBJ2-1
CDR3aa: CSASPSSSFYNEQFF; CDR3nt: TGCAGTGCTAGTCCATCCTCCTCCTTCTACAATGAGCAGTTCTTC; d_gene: .; abundance: .; v_gene: TRBV20-1; j_gene: TRBJ2-1
CDR3aa: CASSLAQGGAGELFF; CDR3nt: TGCGCCAGCAGCTTGGCACAGGGCGGAGCCGGGGAGCTGTTTTTT; d_gene: .; abundance: .; v_gene: TRBV5-1; j_gene: TRBJ2-2
CDR3aa: CASSYGPAGTGEQFF; CDR3nt: TGTGCCAGCAGTTACGGTCCAGCGGGGACGGGTGAGCAGTTCTTC; d_gene: TRBD2; abundance: .; v_gene: TRBV6-6; j_gene: TRBJ2-1
CDR3aa: CASRPPSGGSEAFF; CDR3nt: TGTGCCAGCCGACCCCCCTCAGGGGGCTCTGAAGCTTTCTTT; d_gene: TRBD1; abundance: .; v_gene: TRBV25-1; j_gene: TRBJ1-1
CDR3aa: CAISEPPGTGRVKVTGELFF; CDR3nt: TGTGCCATCAGTGAGCCGCCCGGGACAGGGAGAGTTAAAGTGACCGGGGAGCTGTTTTTT; d_gene: TRBD1; abundance: few; v_gene: TRBV10-3; j_gene: TRBJ2-2
CDR3aa: CASSQEGLHPLDNQPQHF; CDR3nt: TGCGCCAGCAGCCAAGAGGGCCTGCACCCATTGGACAATCAGCCCCAGCATTTT; d_gene: .; abundance: few; v_gene: TRBV4-1; j_gene: TRBJ1-5
CDR3aa: CASSQDLGFLAHTQYF; CDR3nt: TGCGCCAGCAGCCAAGATTTGGGATTTTTGGCGCATACGCAGTATTTT; d_gene: .; abundance: many; v_gene: TRBV4-3; j_gene: TRBJ2-3
CDR3aa: CASSRRTVGTDTQYF; CDR3nt: TGTGCCAGCAGCCGTCGGACAGTAGGCACAGATACGCAGTATTTT; d_gene: .; abundance: .; v_gene: TRBV9; j_gene: TRBJ2-3
CDR3aa: CSARGRLAGVQSPQYEQYF; CDR3nt: TGCAGTGCTCGGGGGAGACTAGCGGGGGTTCAGAGCCCTCAGTACGAGCAGTACTTC; d_gene: TRBD2; abundance: many; v_gene: TRBV20-1; j_gene: TRBJ2-7